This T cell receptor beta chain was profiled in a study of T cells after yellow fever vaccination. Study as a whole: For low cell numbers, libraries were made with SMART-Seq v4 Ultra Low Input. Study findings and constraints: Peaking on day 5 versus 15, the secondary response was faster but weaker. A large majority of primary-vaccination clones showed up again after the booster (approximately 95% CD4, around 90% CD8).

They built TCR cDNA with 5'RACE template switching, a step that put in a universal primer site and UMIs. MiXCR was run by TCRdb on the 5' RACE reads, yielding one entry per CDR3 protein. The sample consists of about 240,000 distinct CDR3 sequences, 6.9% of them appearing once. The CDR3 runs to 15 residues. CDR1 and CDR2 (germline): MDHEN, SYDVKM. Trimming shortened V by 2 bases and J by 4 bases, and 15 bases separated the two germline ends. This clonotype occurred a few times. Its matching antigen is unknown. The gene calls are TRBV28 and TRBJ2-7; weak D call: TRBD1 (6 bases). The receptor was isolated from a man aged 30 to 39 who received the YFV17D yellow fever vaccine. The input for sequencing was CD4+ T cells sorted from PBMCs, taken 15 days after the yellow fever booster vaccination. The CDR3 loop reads CASSLGGGRVYEQYF. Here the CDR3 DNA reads TGTGCCAGCAGTTTAGGTGGGGGCAGGGTTTACGAGCAGTACTTC.